The T cell receptor beta chain described here comes from a study of T cell responses to AZD1222 COVID-19 vaccine. Study findings and constraints: Donors in the cohort were predominantly white British and more often female, and clonal diversity was possibly underestimated.

Sequencing used immunoSEQ multiplex PCR; TCRdb keeps in-frame clones, though not all of them. Here the sample spans around 45,000 clones, roughly 75% being singletons. A word on this clone: Its antigen is still unknown.

Trimming took 0 bases from V and 9 from J, leaving 8 bases between them. This CDR3 region has 13 residues. The germline CDR1 and CDR2 sequences are LGHDT and YNNKEL (reference sequence). The source of this sequence is an adult who received the MenACWY meningococcal vaccine as a control. The chain recombines TRBV3-1 (or the pseudogene TRBV3-2) with TRBJ2-2, with D perhaps TRBD1 (5 bases). This material consisted of peripheral blood, taken 28 days after the second dose of the MenACWY control vaccine. This CDR3 is CASSQEQGRELFF. The CDR3 nucleotides are TGTGCCAGCAGCCAAGAGCAGGGAAGGGAGCTGTTTTTT.